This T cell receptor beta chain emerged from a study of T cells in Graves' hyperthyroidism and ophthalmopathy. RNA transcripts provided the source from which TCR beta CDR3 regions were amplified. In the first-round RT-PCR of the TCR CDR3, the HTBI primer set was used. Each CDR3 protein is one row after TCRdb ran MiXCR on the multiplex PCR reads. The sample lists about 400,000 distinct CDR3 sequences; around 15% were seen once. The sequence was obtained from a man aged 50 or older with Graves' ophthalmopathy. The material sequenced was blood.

The CDR3 reads CASSVGTTWLRTEAFF. CDR3 sequence (DNA): TGTGCCAGTAGTGTCGGGACCACCTGGTTGAGAACTGAAGCTTTCTTT. The genes are TRBV19 and TRBJ1-1, with D perhaps TRBD1 (5 bases). The CDR3 has 16 residues. The germline V gene encodes CDR1 LNHDA and CDR2 SQIVND (reference sequence). Trimming shortened V by 5 bases and J by 5 bases, and 21 bases separated the two germline ends.